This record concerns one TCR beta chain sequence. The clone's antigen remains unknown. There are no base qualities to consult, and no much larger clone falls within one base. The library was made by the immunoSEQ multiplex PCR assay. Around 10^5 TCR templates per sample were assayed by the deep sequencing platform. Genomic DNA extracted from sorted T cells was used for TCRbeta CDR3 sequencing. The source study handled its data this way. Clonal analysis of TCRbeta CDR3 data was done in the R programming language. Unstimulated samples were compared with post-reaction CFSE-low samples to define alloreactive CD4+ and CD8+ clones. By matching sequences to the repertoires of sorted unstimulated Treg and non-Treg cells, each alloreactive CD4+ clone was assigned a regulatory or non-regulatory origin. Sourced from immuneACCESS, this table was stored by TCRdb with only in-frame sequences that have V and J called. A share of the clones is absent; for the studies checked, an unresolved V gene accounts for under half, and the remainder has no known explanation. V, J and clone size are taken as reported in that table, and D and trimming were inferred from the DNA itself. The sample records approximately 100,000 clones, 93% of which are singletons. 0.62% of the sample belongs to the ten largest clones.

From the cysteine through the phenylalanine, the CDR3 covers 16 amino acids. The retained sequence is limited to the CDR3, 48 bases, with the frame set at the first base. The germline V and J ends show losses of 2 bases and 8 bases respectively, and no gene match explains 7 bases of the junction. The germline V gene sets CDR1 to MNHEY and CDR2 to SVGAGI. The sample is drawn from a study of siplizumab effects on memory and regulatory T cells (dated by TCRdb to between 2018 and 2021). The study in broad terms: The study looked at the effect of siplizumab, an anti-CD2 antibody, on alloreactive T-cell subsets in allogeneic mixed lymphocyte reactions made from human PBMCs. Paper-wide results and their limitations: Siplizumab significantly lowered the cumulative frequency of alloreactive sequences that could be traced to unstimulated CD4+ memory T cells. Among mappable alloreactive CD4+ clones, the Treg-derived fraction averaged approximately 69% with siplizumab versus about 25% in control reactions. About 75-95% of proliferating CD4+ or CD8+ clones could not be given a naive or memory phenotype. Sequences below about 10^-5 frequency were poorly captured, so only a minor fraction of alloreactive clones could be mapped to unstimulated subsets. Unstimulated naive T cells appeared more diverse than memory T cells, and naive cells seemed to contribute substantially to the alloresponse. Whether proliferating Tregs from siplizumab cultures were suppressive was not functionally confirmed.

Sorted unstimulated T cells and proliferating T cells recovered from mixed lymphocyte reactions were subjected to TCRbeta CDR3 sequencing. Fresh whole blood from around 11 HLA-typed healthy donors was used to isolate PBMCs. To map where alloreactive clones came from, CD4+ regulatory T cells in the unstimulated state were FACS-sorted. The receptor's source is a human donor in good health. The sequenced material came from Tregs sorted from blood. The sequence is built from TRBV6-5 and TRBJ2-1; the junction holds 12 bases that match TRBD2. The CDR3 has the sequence CASSYASGRVGHEQFF. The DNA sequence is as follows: TGTGCCAGCAGTTACGCTAGCGGGAGGGTAGGTCATGAGCAGTTCTTC.